The source of this TCR beta chain is a study of T cell responses to AZD1222 COVID-19 vaccine. The CDR3 contains 14 residues. With 4 bases clipped from V and 8 bases from J, the junction kept 6 bases outside the gene matches. Germline V gene data show CDR1 as KGHSH and CDR2 as LQKENI. This table comes from immunoSEQ multiplex PCR, and its TCRdb copy is limited to in-frame clones, with some not included. The sample contains tens of thousands of clones, 90% of which appear only once. This TCR derives from an adult in good health. The chain links TRBV18 to TRBJ1-2, with TRBD1 identical over 11 bases. The specimen was peripheral blood, collected on day 0 of AZD1222 vaccination. The CDR3 nucleotides are TGTGCCAGCTCACGCTCGGGACAGGGGGAAGGCTACACCTTC. Protein sequence: CASSRSGQGEGYTF.